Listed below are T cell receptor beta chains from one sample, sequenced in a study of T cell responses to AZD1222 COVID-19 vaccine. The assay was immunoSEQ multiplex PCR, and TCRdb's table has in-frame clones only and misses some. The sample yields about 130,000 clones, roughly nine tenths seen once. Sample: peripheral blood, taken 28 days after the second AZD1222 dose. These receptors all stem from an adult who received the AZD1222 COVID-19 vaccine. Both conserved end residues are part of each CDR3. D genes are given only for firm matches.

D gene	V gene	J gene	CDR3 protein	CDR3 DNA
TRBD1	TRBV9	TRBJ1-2	CASSDGTGRDRYTF	TGTGCCAGCAGCGACGGGACAGGGCGAGATCGCTACACCTTC
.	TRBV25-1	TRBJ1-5	CASSESNQPQHF	TGTGCCAGCAGTGAAAGCAATCAGCCCCAGCATTTT
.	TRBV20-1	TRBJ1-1	CSASLQLNTEAFF	TGCAGTGCTAGTTTACAGCTGAACACTGAAGCTTTCTTT
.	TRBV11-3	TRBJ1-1	CASSLDPGTEAFF	TGTGCCAGCAGCTTAGATCCTGGGACTGAAGCTTTCTTT
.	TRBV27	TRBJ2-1	CASGGAGEQFF	TGTGCCAGTGGGGGAGCAGGGGAGCAGTTCTTC
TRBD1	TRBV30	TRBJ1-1	CAWSFPGTVNTEAFF	TGTGCCTGGAGTTTCCCGGGGACAGTTAACACTGAAGCTTTCTTT
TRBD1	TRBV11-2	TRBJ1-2	CASSLDMTGMPGYTF	TGTGCCAGCAGCTTAGATATGACAGGGATGCCTGGCTACACCTTC
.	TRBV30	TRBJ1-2	CAWSRGYGYTF	TGTGCCTGGAGTCGAGGCTATGGCTACACCTTC
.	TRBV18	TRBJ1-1	CASSPTGFGTEAFF	TGTGCCAGCTCCCCAACAGGGTTTGGCACTGAAGCTTTCTTT
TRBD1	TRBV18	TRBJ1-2	CASVQGEGYGYTF	TGTGCCAGCGTCCAGGGGGAGGGCTATGGCTACACCTTC